These 28 T cell receptor beta chains were sequenced from one sample in a study of T cells in Graves' hyperthyroidism and ophthalmopathy. Amplification of TCR beta CDR3 regions was performed using RNA transcripts as template. Researchers ran a first-round RT-PCR on the TCR CDR3 using the HTBI primer set. Each CDR3 protein is one row after TCRdb ran MiXCR on the multiplex PCR reads. The table records hundreds of thousands of distinct CDR3 sequences, 14% of them present only once. What was sequenced was blood. All receptors derive from a woman under 30 with Graves' hyperthyroidism.

Concerning this clonotype itself: This may come from a read error, since a much larger clone is one base off. The genes are TRBV29-1 and TRBJ2-1; 8 nucleotides line up with TRBD2. Germline CDR1 SQVTM, CDR2 ANQGSEA. This CDR3 comprises 15 residues. The J segment lost 6 bases and the V segment lost 7 bases, leaving 14 bases of the junction unmatched. The DNA for the CDR3 is TGCAGCGCACCCCGCAGTGAGCGGGAGTTCAATGAGCAGTTCTTC. This encodes CSAPRSEREFNEQFF.

This clonotype was seen ten or more times. This sequence joins TRBV5-1 and TRBJ1-3, with a possible D match to TRBD1 (5 bases). This CDR3 is built from 13 residues. With 3 bases removed from V and 7 bases from J, the gap between germline ends came to 11 bases. Germline V CDR1 and CDR2: SGHRS, YFSETQ. The CDR3 sequence is CASSWDERNTIYF. In DNA form, the CDR3 reads TGCGCCAGCAGCTGGGACGAGAGGAACACCATATATTTT.

This clonotype was seen a handful of times. The V call is TRBV11-2, the J call TRBJ2-3; D gene ambiguous. Per germline, CDR1 SGHAT and CDR2 FQNNGV. This CDR3 is 12 amino acids long. Trimming removed 9 bases from V and 2 bases from J, with 9 bases in between. CDR3 protein: CASTYYTDTQYF. The CDR3 DNA reads TGTGCCAGTACCTATTACACAGATACGCAGTATTTT.

In its sample, this clonotype was seen a few times. The V call is TRBV19, the J call TRBJ2-2; D gene ambiguous. The CDR3 is 15 residues long. Germline CDR1 is LNHDA and CDR2 is SQIVND (reference sequence). V was shortened by 3 bases and J by 6 bases, with 14 bases between the two germline ends. DNA of the CDR3: TGTGCCAGTAGTATTGGTCTTAATACCGCCGGGGAGCTGTTTTTT. This gives the protein CASSIGLNTAGELFF.

V gene TRBV20-1 combines with J gene TRBJ1-2; D not certain. This CDR3 has 14 residues. The V gene lost 5 bases and the J gene lost 2 bases, with 15 bases spanning the gap. The germline gives CDR1 DFQATT, CDR2 SNEGSKA (reference sequence). This CDR3 reads CSAPDVEGNYGYTF. In DNA form, the CDR3 reads TGCAGTGCTCCTGATGTTGAGGGAAACTATGGCTACACCTTC.

About this clonotype itself: Being one base from a much bigger clone, this may be a read error. The chain recombines TRBV7-3 with TRBJ2-1; D is perhaps TRBD2 (7 bases). This CDR3 has 12 residues. Trimming left V 5 bases short and J 12 bases short, with 14 bases between. Germline V gene data show CDR1 as SGHTA and CDR2 as FQGTGA. Here the CDR3 reads CASSTRGGGQFF. CDR3 nucleotides: TGTGCCAGCAGCACCCGAGGGGGGGGGCAGTTCTTC. Full variable domain (outside the CDR3, taken from reference TRBV7-3 and TRBJ2-1): GAGVSQTPSNKVTEKGKYVELRCDPISGHTALYWYRQSLGQGPEFLIYFQGTGAADDSGLPNDRFFAVRPEGSVSTLKIQRTERGDSAVYLCASSTRGGGQFFGPGTRLTVL.

J is TRBJ2-7 and V is TRBV12-3 or TRBV12-4; D ambiguous. The CDR3 is made up of 13 amino acids. V gave up 3 bases and J gave up 6 bases, with 12 bases separating them. This chain's CDR3 is CASSFPESLEQYF. Written as DNA, the CDR3 is TGTGCCAGCAGTTTCCCCGAGTCCCTCGAGCAGTACTTC.

This clonotype appeared many times. The J gene is TRBJ1-5, the V gene TRBV20-1; D gene uncertain. V lost 1 base and J lost 3, with 10 bases in between. The CDR3 consists of 14 residues. Looked up from germline, CDR1 is DFQATT and CDR2 is SNEGSKA (reference sequence). CDR3 residues: CSARVAASNQPQHF. CDR3 DNA sequence: TGCAGTGCTAGAGTGGCAGCCTCCAATCAGCCCCAGCATTTT.

To note about this clonotype: One junction end does not reproduce the germline sequence, and a read error may be involved. Written as DNA, the CDR3 is TGCGCCAGCAGCTTGTCACTAGCGGGAGGAAAACAGTTCTTC. Translated, it gives CASSLSLAGGKQFF. This chain connects TRBV13 to TRBJ2-1, with 12 bases lining up with TRBD2. Germline loops: CDR1 PRHDT, CDR2 FYEKMQ (reference sequence). This CDR3 has 14 amino acids. The whole variable domain, filled in from reference TRBV13 and TRBJ2-1, reads AAGVIQSPRHLIKEKRETATLKCYPIPRHDTVYWYQQGPGQDPQFLISFYEKMQSDKGSIPDRFSAQQFSDYHSELNMSSLELGDSALYFCASSLSLAGGKQFFGPGTRLTVL.

This clonotype appeared a few times. One junction end does not reproduce the germline sequence, and a read error may be involved. This sequence joins TRBV7-9 and TRBJ1-1; weak D call: TRBD1 (5 bases). Germline V gene data show CDR1 as SEHNR and CDR2 as FQNEAQ (reference sequence). The CDR3 length is 15 residues. The CDR3 region has the DNA TGTGCCAGCAGCTTAGAGCCAAGGACAAACACTGAAGCTTCCTTT. Its protein is CASSLEPRTNTEASF.

This clonotype was recorded a few times. The chain has TRBV2 and TRBJ2-2; D is possibly TRBD2 (6 bases). Deletions cut 2 bases from V and 4 bases from J, with 17 bases between. The CDR3 length is 17 residues. CDR1 is SNHLY, CDR2 FYNNEI, per germline. CDR3 protein: CASSELWGAGGTGELFF. Here the CDR3 DNA reads TGTGCCAGCAGTGAACTCTGGGGAGCGGGCGGCACCGGGGAGCTGTTTTTT.

J is TRBJ2-5 and V is TRBV12-3 or TRBV12-4, with 7 bases identical to TRBD1. J lost 4 bases, V lost 6 bases, and 5 bases had no gene match. This CDR3 region has 13 residues. CDR3 DNA sequence: TGTGCCAGCAGCCGAAGGGGGCTAGAGACCCAGTACTTC. Protein: CASSRRGLETQYF.

In its sample, this clonotype was seen many times. The chain uses TRBV3-1 and TRBJ2-5; the D gene is possibly TRBD2 (6 bases). The CDR3 is 15 amino acids. CDR1 is LGHDT, CDR2 YNNKEL, per germline (reference sequence). Trimming removed 1 base from V and 9 bases from J, with 18 bases in between. CDR3 amino acids: CASSQVALAPGAQYF. Here the CDR3 DNA reads TGTGCCAGCAGCCAAGTCGCCCTAGCGCCCGGGGCCCAGTACTTC.

This clonotype was recorded many times. The V gene is TRBV27, the J gene TRBJ2-1, with 10 positions matching TRBD2. This CDR3 has 13 residues. Germline V lookup: CDR1 MNHEY, CDR2 SMNVEV (reference sequence). The V gene end was trimmed by 5 bases and the J gene end by 9 bases; junction bases not matched to a gene: 4. The CDR3 loop reads CASSPGLAVEQFF. CDR3 coding DNA: TGTGCCAGCAGTCCCGGACTAGCGGTTGAGCAGTTCTTC.

This chain links TRBV19 with TRBJ2-2, with 12 bases aligning to TRBD2. J was trimmed by 6 bases and V by 4 bases; bases with no gene match: 3. The CDR3 sequence is 15 residues long. Germline CDR1 and CDR2: LNHDA and SQIVND (reference sequence). This CDR3 reads CASSRLAGGSGELFF. In DNA, the CDR3 is TGTGCCAGTAGTAGGCTAGCGGGAGGGTCCGGGGAGCTGTTTTTT.

This clonotype was observed many times. The gene calls are TRBV27 and TRBJ2-5, with 8 bases lining up with TRBD1. Germline trimming cut 6 bases from V and 4 bases from J; bases unmatched to any gene: 13. There are 16 residues in the CDR3. Germline lookup yields CDR1 MNHEY and CDR2 SMNVEV (reference sequence). CDR3 sequence: CASSSYRTGLGETQYF. The CDR3, as DNA: TGTGCCAGCAGCTCGTACCGGACAGGGCTGGGAGAGACCCAGTACTTC.

This clonotype was counted between two and nine times. The V gene is TRBV7-9, the J gene TRBJ2-7, with D possibly being TRBD2 (5 bases). V was cut by 4 bases and J by 1 base, with 11 bases left in between. Germline CDR1 SEHNR, CDR2 FQNEAQ (reference sequence). CDR3 length: 14 amino acids. DNA for the CDR3: TGTGCCAGCAGCTCGACGGACTGGTCCTACGAGCAGTACTTC. Translated: CASSSTDWSYEQYF.

This clonotype was recorded at least ten times. The gene calls are TRBV20-1 and TRBJ2-7; the match to TRBD1 covers 8 bases. Germline CDR1 and CDR2: DFQATT and SNEGSKA (reference sequence). Trimming cost V 2 bases and J 2 bases; bases outside gene matches: 2. This CDR3 has 13 residues. CDR3 DNA: TGCAGTGCTAGATCGGGACAGGCCTACGAGCAGTACTTC. It encodes CSARSGQAYEQYF.

In this sample, this clonotype turned up many times. This chain joins TRBV28 and TRBJ1-5; TRBD1 matches at 9 bases. Trimming took 6 bases from V and 7 from J; bases not matched to a gene: 10. Germline V gives CDR1 MDHEN, CDR2 SYDVKM. The CDR3 totals 15 residues. The CDR3 spells CASSMDRGYGQPQHF. The DNA of the CDR3 is TGTGCCAGCAGCATGGACAGGGGATATGGACAGCCCCAGCATTTT.

This clonotype appeared many times. V gene TRBV10-3 combines with J gene TRBJ2-5, with D unclear. V dropped 0 bases and J dropped 1 base, with 9 bases sitting between them. This CDR3 has 15 residues. Germline CDR1 is ENHRY and CDR2 is SYGVKD. This CDR3 reads CAISESLIGQETQYF. The CDR3 DNA reads TGTGCCATCAGTGAGTCCCTTATCGGCCAAGAGACCCAGTACTTC.

This clonotype was counted at least ten times. The CDR3 reads CSVVAPDEQFF. Here the CDR3 DNA reads TGCAGCGTTGTGGCTCCCGATGAGCAGTTCTTC. This rearrangement joins TRBV29-1 to TRBJ2-1; D is ambiguous. Germline V lookup: CDR1 SQVTM, CDR2 ANQGSEA. V lost 4 bases to trimming and J lost 8 bases, with 9 bases between them. The length of the CDR3 is 11 residues.

This clonotype came up many times. The chain carries TRBV7-9 and TRBJ2-7; D is possibly TRBD2 (5 bases). Germline V gene lookup returns CDR1 SEHNR and CDR2 FQNEAQ (reference sequence). Trimming took 5 bases from V and 2 from J, leaving 10 bases between them. The CDR3 runs to 13 residues. The CDR3, as DNA: TGTGCCAGCAGCCATAGGACTGCCTACGAGCAGTACTTC. Its protein product is CASSHRTAYEQYF.

At least ten counts were recorded for this clonotype. The chain's CDR3 is CASSSGQENYEQYF. The DNA of the CDR3 is TGTGCCAGCAGTTCTGGACAGGAGAATTACGAGCAGTACTTC. V gene TRBV12-3 or TRBV12-4 combines with J gene TRBJ2-7; TRBD1 agrees at 7 bases. CDR3 length: 14 amino acids. J was trimmed by 4 bases and V by 4 bases; bases with no gene match: 7.

This clonotype was found many times. The rearrangement joins TRBV28 to TRBJ2-4, with D tentatively TRBD1 or TRBD2 (7 bases each). The CDR3 length is 15 residues. Germline V gene lookup returns CDR1 MDHEN and CDR2 SYDVKM. Trimming cost V 8 bases and J 0 bases, with 14 bases left between them. CDR3: CASQGGGLAKNIQYF. In DNA form, the CDR3 reads TGTGCCAGCCAGGGGGGGGGGTTAGCCAAAAACATTCAGTACTTC.

In this sample, this clonotype turned up many times. This chain connects TRBV7-9 to TRBJ2-5, with TRBD2 identical over 7 bases. Germline V CDR1 and CDR2: SEHNR, FQNEAQ (reference sequence). The trim removed 4 bases at V and 6 bases at J, leaving 5 bases unmatched. The CDR3 is 13 amino acids. CDR3 loop: CASSWAGVKTQYF. The CDR3 DNA is TGTGCCAGCAGCTGGGCGGGAGTAAAGACCCAGTACTTC. Looking up the rest from reference TRBV7-9 and TRBJ2-5 gives the full variable domain: DTGVSQNPRHKITKRGQNVTFRCDPISEHNRLYWYRQTLGQGPEFLTYFQNEAQLEKSRLLSDRFSAERPKGSFSTLEIQRTEQGDSAMYLCASSWAGVKTQYFGPGTRLLVL.

This clonotype turned up a few times. This chain uses TRBV9 with TRBJ2-7, with 7 bases aligning to TRBD1. The CDR3 runs 15 residues. Trimming cost V 0 bases and J 2 bases; bases outside gene matches: 5. From germline, CDR1 is SGDLS and CDR2 YYNGEE. The CDR3 bases are TGTGCCAGCAGCGTAGACGGGACAGCGGCCTACGAGCAGTACTTC. Residues: CASSVDGTAAYEQYF.

The chain couples TRBV25-1 to TRBJ2-7; D gene unclear. V was pared by 0 bases and J by 4 bases, with 16 bases between. The germline CDR1 and CDR2 sequences are MGHDK and SYGVNS. This CDR3 has 16 amino acids. The CDR3 spells CASSEYPPVMWYEQYF. The CDR3 region has the DNA TGTGCCAGCAGTGAATATCCCCCAGTGATGTGGTACGAGCAGTACTTC.

The count of this clonotype is one. J is TRBJ2-7 and V is TRBV5-1; D uncertain. Per germline, CDR1 SGHRS and CDR2 YFSETQ. The CDR3 consists of 15 residues. The V and J ends lost 1 base and 0 bases respectively, with 11 bases between them. CDR3 DNA sequence: TGCGCCAGCAGCTTGAGAAGTGGAAGCTCCTACGAGCAGTACTTC. Encoded protein: CASSLRSGSSYEQYF.